This T cell receptor (beta chain) is from a study of cytomegalovirus exposure and HLA in healthy donors. Study findings and constraints: It was 150 to 200 TCR beta chains that were listed as cytomegalovirus-associated. Some segments of the V type, notably TRBV6-2 and TRBV6-3, were excluded as indistinguishable.

Notes on this clone: Its specificity is unknown.

V shed 1 base and J 1 base; nucleotides not matched to a gene: 5. Per the germline V gene, CDR1 is KGHSH and CDR2 is LQKENI. CDR3 length equals 16 residues. PCR was performed using 60 Vbeta and 13 Jbeta primers. Method: immunoSEQ multiplex PCR; TCRdb's copy keeps in-frame clones and lacks some. The table for this sample gives 35,000 to 45,000 clones. The chain couples TRBV18 to TRBJ2-7; 9 nucleotides agree with TRBD2. The TCR comes from a human donor in good health. The specimen was PBMCs. The CDR3 nucleotides are TGTGCCAGCTCACCACGAGCAGCGGGGGGATCCTACGAGCAGTACTTC. It encodes CASSPRAAGGSYEQYF.